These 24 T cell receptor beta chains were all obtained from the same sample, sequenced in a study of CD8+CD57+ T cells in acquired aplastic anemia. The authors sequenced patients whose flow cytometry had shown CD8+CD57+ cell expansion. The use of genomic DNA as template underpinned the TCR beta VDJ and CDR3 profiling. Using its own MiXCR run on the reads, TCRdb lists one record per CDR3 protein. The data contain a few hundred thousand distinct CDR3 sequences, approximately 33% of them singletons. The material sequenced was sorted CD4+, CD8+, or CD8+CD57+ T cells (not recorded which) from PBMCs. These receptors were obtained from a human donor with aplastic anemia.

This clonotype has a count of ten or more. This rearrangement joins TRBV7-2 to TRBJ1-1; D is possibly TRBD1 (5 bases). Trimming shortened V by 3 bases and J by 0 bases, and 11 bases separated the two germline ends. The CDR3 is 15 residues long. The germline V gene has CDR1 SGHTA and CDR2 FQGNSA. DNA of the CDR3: TGTGCCAGCAGCTTTACAGGCGTGGTGAACACTGAAGCTTTCTTT. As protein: CASSFTGVVNTEAFF. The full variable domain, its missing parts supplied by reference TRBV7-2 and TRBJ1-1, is GAGVSQSPSNKVTEKGKDVELRCDPISGHTALYWYRQSLGQGLEFLIYFQGNSAPDKSGLPSDRFSAERTGGSVSTLTIQRTQQEDSAVYLCASSFTGVVNTEAFFGQGTRLTVV.

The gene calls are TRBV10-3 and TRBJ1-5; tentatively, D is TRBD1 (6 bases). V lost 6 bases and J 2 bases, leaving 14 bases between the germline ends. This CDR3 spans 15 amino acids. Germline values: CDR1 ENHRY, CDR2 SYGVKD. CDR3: CAIREGGGGNQPQHF. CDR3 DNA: TGTGCCATCAGGGAAGGGGGTGGAGGCAATCAGCCCCAGCATTTT.

CDR3: CASSPTGTGDGVRYF. In nucleotides, the CDR3 is TGCGCCAGCAGCCCCACCGGGACAGGGGACGGGGTGCGGTACTTC. This chain connects TRBV10-1 to TRBJ2-7; 10 positions match TRBD1. J gave up 12 bases and V 6 bases, and 17 bases lay outside the gene matches. CDR1 is WNHNN and CDR2 is SYGVQD in the germline V gene (reference sequence). The CDR3 consists of 15 residues.

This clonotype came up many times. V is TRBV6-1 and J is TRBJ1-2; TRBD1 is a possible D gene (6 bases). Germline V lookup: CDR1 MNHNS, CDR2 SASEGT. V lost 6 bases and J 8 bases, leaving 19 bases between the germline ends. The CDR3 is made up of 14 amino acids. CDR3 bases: TGTGCCAGCAGAGCGATAGGGGGGGCGCAGGGCTACACCTTC. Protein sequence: CASRAIGGAQGYTF.

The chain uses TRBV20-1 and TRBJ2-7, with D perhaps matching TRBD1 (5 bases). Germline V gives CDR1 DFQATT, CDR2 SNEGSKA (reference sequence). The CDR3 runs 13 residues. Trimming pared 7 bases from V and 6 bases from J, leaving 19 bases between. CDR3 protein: CSGSQGSFSEQYF. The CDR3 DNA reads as TGCAGTGGCAGCCAGGGTTCTTTCTCCGAGCAGTACTTC.

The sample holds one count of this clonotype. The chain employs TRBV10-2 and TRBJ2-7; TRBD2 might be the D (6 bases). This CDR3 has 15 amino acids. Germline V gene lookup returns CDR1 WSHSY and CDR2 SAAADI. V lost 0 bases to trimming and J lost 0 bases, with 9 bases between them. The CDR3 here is CASSESIGGSYEQYF. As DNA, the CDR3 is TGCGCCAGCAGTGAGTCGATCGGGGGCTCCTACGAGCAGTACTTC.

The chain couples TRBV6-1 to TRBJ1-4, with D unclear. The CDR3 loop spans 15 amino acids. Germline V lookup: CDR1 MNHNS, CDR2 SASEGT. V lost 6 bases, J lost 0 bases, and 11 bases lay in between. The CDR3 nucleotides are TGTGCCAGCAGCCTTATGGTTGCAACTAATGAAAAACTGTTTTTT. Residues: CASSLMVATNEKLFF.

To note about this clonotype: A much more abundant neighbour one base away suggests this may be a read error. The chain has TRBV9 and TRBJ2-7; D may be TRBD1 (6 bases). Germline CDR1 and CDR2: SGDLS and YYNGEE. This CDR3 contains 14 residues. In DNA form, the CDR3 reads TGTGCCAGCAGCGTAAGGGGGAACTCCTACGGGCAGTACTTC. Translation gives CASSVRGNSYGQYF. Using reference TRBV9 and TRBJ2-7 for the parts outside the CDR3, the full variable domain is DSGVTQTPKHLITATGQRVTLRCSPRSGDLSVYWYQQSLDQGLQFLIQYYNGEERAKGNILERFSAQQFPDLHSELNLSSLELGDSALYFCASSVRGNSYGQYFGPGTRLTVT.

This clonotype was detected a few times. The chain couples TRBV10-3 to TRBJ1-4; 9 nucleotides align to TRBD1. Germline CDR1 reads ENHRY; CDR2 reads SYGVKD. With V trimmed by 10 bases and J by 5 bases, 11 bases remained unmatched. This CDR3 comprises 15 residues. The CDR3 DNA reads TGTGCCAGCAGACCCCCAGGACAGGGGAATGAAAAACTGTTTTTT. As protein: CASRPPGQGNEKLFF.

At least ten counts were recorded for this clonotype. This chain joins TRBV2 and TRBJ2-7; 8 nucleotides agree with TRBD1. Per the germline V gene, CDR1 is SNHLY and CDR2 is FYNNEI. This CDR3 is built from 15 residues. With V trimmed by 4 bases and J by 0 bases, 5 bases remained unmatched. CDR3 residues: CASSVHGQGSYEQYF. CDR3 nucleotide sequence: TGTGCCAGCAGTGTCCATGGACAGGGCTCCTACGAGCAGTACTTC.

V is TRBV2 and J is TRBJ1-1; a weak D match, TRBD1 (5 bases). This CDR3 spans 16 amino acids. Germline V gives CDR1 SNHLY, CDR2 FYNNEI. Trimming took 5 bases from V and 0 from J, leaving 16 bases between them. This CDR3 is CASSSGAGRMNTEAFF. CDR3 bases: TGTGCCAGCAGTTCCGGGGCAGGGCGTATGAACACTGAAGCTTTCTTT.

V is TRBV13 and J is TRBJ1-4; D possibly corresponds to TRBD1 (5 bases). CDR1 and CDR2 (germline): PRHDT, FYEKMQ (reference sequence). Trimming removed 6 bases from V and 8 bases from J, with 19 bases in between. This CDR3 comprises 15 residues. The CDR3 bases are TGTGCCAGCAGTTTACGGGGCAGGGTGATCGAAAAACTGTTTTTT. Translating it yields CASSLRGRVIEKLFF.

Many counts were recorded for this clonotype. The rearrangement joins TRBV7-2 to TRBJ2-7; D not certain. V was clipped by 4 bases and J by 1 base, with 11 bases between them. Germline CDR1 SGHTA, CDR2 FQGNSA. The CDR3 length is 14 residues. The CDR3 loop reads CASSSRIDSYEQYF. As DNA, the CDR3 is TGTGCCAGCAGCTCCCGGATAGATTCCTACGAGCAGTACTTC.

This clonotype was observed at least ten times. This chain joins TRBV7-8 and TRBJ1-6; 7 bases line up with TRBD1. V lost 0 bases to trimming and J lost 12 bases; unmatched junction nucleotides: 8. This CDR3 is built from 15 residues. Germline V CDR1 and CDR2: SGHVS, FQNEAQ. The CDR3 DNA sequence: TGTGCCAGCAGCTTAGCGGATCGATCAGGGGGACCCCTCCACTTT. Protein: CASSLADRSGGPLHF.

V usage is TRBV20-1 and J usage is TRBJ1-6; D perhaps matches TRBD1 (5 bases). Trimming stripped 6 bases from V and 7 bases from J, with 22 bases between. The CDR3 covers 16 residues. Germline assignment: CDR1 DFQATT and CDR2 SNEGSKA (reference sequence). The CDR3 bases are TGCAGTGCCACATCGGGGGGGAACCCCTTGAATTCACCCCTCCACTTT. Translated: CSATSGGNPLNSPLHF.

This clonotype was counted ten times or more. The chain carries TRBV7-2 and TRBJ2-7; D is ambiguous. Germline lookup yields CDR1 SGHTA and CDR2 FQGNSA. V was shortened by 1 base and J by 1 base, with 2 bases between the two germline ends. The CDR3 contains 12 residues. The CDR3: CASSLGSYEQYF. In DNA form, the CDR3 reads TGTGCCAGCAGCTTAGGTTCCTACGAGCAGTACTTC. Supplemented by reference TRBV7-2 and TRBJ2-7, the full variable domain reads GAGVSQSPSNKVTEKGKDVELRCDPISGHTALYWYRQSLGQGLEFLIYFQGNSAPDKSGLPSDRFSAERTGGSVSTLTIQRTQQEDSAVYLCASSLGSYEQYFGPGTRLTVT.

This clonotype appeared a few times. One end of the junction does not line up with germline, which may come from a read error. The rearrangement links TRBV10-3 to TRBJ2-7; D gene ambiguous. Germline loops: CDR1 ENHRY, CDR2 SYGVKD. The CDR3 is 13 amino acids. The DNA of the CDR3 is TGTGCCAGCAGTCCCAACTCCCGGGTCGGGCAGTACTTC. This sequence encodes CASSPNSRVGQYF.

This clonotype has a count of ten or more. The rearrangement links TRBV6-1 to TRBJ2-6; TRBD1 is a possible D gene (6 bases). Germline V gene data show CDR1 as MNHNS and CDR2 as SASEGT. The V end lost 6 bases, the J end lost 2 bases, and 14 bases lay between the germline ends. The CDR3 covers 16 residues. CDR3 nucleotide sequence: TGTGCCAGCAGGGACCATGGACAGCCTGGGGCCAACGTCCTGACTTTC. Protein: CASRDHGQPGANVLTF.

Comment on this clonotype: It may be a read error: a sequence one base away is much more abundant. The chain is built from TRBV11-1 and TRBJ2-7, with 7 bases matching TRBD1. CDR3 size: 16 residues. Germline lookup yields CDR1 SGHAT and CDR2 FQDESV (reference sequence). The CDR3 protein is CASSLEVGTASYEQHF. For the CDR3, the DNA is TGTGCCAGCAGCTTAGAGGTCGGGACAGCCTCCTACGAGCAGCACTTC.

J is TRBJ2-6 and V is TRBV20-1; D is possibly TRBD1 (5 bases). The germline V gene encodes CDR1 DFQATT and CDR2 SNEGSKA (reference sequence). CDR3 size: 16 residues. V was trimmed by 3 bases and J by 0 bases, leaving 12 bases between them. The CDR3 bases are TGCAGTGCTAGTGGGCAGGGCCACTCTGGGGCCAACGTCCTGACTTTC. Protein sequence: CSASGQGHSGANVLTF.

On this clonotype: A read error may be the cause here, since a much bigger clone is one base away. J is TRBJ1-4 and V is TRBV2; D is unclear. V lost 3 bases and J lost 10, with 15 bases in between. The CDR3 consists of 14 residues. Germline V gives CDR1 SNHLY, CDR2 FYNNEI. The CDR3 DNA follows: TGTGCCAGCAGTGATAGAAACGGGGTTGGAAAACTGTTTTTT. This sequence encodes CASSDRNGVGKLFF. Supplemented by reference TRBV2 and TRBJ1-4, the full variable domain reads EPEVTQTPSHQVTQMGQEVILRCVPISNHLYFYWYRQILGQKVEFLVSFYNNEISEKSEIFDDQFSVERPDGSNFTLKIRSTKLEDSAMYFCASSDRNGVGKLFFGSGTQLSVL.

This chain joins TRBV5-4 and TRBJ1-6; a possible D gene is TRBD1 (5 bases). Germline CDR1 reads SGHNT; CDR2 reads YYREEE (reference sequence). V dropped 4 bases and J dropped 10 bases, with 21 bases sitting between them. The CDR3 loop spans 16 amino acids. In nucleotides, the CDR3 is TGTGCCAGCAGCGAGATATCGGGCAGGGCGGGCTCACCCCTCCACTTT. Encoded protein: CASSEISGRAGSPLHF.

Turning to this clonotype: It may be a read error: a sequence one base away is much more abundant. The CDR3 DNA is TGTGCCATCAGGCCGGGACAGGGGCCTCCAGGCGAGCAGTACTTC. This codes for CAIRPGQGPPGEQYF. This chain connects TRBV10-3 to TRBJ2-7, with 10 bases lining up with TRBD1. CDR1 and CDR2 from the germline V gene are ENHRY and SYGVKD. V trimming: 6 bases; J trimming: 6 bases; junction bases outside the gene matches: 11. The length of the CDR3 is 15 residues.

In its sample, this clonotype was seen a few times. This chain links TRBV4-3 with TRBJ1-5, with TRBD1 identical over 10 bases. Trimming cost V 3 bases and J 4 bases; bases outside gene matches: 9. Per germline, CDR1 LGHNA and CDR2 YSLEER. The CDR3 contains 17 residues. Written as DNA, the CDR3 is TGCGCCAGCAGCCAGGGACAGGGGAAGTTCGAGAATCAGCCCCAGCATTTT. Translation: CASSQGQGKFENQPQHF.